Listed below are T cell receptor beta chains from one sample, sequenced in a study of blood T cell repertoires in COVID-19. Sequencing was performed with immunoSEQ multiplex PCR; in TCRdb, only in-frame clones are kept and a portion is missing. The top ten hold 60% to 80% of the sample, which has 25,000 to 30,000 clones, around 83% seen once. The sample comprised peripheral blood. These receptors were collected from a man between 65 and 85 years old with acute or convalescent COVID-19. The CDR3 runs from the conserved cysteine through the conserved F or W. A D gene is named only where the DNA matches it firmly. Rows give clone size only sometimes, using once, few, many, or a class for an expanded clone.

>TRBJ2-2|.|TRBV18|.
TGTGCCAGCTCACCATTTGCGGAGAACACCGGGGAGCTGTTTTTT
CASSPFAENTGELFF
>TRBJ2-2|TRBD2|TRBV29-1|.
TGCAGCGTGAGGGGAGGGAGTCGGGCCGGGGAGCTGTTTTTT
CSVRGGSRAGELFF
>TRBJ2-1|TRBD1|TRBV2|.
TGTGCCAGCAGTGACGCAGGGGGCGATGAGCAGTTCTTC
CASSDAGGDEQFF
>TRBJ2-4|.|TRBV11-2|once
TGTGCCAGCAGCTTAGCTACGGAAAACATTCAGTACTTC
CASSLATENIQYF
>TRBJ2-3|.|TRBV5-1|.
TGCGCCAGCAGCTTGTATCGGGGGTCAGATACGCAGTATTTT
CASSLYRGSDTQYF
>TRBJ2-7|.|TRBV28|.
TGTGCCAGCAGGACACCAGACTCCTACGAGCAGTACTTC
CASRTPDSYEQYF
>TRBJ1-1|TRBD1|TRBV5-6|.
TGTGCCAGCAGCTCTCAAGGACAGGGGTCCCCTGAAGCTTTCTTT
CASSSQGQGSPEAFF
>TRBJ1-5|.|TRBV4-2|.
TGTGCCAGCAGCCAACGGGGGGGGCGGGTTGATCAGCCCCAGCATTTT
CASSQRGGRVDQPQHF
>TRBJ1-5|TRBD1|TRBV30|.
TGTGCCTGGAGCCCGGACAGGAATGGGCAGCCCCAGCATTTT
CAWSPDRNGQPQHF
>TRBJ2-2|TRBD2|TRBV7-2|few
TGTGCCAGCAGCTTAGGCGGGAGTGGGACCGGGGAGCTGTTTTTT
CASSLGGSGTGELFF
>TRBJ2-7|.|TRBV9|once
TGTGCCAGCAGCGAGACCCCGACAGGCTCCAACGAGCAGTACTTC
CASSETPTGSNEQYF
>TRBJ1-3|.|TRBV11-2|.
TGTGCCAGCAGCTTCGCGTTTAACACCATATATTTT
CASSFAFNTIYF
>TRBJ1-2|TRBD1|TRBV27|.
TGTGCCAGCAGTAGGGGGACAGGGGAAGGCTACACCTTC
CASSRGTGEGYTF
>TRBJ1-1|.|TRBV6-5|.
TGTGCCAGCGGGCAACCCGACACTGAAGCTTTCTTT
CASGQPDTEAFF
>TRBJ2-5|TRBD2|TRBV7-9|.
TGTGCCAGCAGCTTAGCCGGACTAGCGGGAAATCAAGAGACCCAGTACTTC
CASSLAGLAGNQETQYF
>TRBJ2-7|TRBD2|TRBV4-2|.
TGTGCCAGCGCGGAGGCCTTAGCGGGGGGCTACTCCTACGAGCAGTACTTC
CASAEALAGGYSYEQYF
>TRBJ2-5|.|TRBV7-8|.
TGTGCCAGCAGCACAAGGCGGACTCAAGAGACCCAGTACTTC
CASSTRRTQETQYF
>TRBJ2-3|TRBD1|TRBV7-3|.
TGTGCCAGCAGCTTGCCCACAGGGGGCACAGATACGCAGTATTTT
CASSLPTGGTDTQYF
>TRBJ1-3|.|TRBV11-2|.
TGTGCCAGCAGCTTTGGGGGCAGCTCTGGAAACACCATATATTTT
CASSFGGSSGNTIYF
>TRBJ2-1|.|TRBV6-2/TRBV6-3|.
TGTGCCAGCAGCCTAAGGGGATACAATGAGCAGTTCTTC
CASSLRGYNEQFF
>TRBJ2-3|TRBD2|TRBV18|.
TGTGCCAGCTCACGAGCCAGCGGGAGGAGAGATACGCAGTATTTT
CASSRASGRRDTQYF
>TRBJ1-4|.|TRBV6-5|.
TGTGCCAGCAGAGAGGCAGGGAGGGAAAAACTGTTTTTT
CASREAGREKLFF
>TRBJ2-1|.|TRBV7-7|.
TGTGCCAGCAGCTCCGGGACAACCCGTCTTAACAATGAGCAGTTCTTC
CASSSGTTRLNNEQFF
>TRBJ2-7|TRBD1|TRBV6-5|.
TGTGCCAGCTGGACAGGGGATAACGAGCAGTACTTC
CASWTGDNEQYF
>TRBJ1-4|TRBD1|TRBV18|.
TGTGCCAGCTCACCAAACGGGGACAGGAATGAAAAACTGTTTTTT
CASSPNGDRNEKLFF
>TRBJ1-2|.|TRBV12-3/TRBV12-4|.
TGTGCCAGCAGTTTTTCAGACTATGGCTACACCTTC
CASSFSDYGYTF
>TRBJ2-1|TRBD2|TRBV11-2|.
TGTGCCAGCAGCTCGACTAGCGGGGGTGGGAATGAGCAGTTCTTC
CASSSTSGGGNEQFF
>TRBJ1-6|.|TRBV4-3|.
TGCGCCAGCAGCCAAGCCCAGGGGCGGAATTCACCCCTCCACTTT
CASSQAQGRNSPLHF
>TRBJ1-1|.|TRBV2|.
TGTGCCAGCAGTGATGAGATTAACACTGAAGCTTTCTTT
CASSDEINTEAFF
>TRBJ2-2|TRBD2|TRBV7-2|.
TGTGCCAGCAGCCTCGGGGCGGGAGGGGTGAACACCGGGGAGCTGTTTTTT
CASSLGAGGVNTGELFF
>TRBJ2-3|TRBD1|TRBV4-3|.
TGCGCCAGCAGCCAAAGTTGGACAGGGTTTTCGGATACGCAGTATTTT
CASSQSWTGFSDTQYF
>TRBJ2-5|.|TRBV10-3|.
TGTGCCATCAGTGAGGGGACATCCCAAGAGACCCAGTACTTC
CAISEGTSQETQYF
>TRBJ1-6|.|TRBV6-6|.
TGTGCCAGCAGTTTAAATTCACCCCTCCACTTT
CASSLNSPLHF
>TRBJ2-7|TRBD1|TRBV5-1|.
TGCGCCAGCAGCTCCGTACAGGGGGCTCCCCTCTACGAGCAGTACTTC
CASSSVQGAPLYEQYF
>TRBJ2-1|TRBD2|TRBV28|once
TGTGCCAGCAGTTCTGGGTCAGCGGGAGTCAATGAGCAGTTCTTC
CASSSGSAGVNEQFF
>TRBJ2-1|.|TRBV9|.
TGTGCCAGCAGCCCAGGGATGAGGGAGCAGTTCTTC
CASSPGMREQFF
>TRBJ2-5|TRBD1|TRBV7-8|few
TGTGCCAGCAGCTTCCCCGACAGGGGAGGAGAGACCCAGTACTTC
CASSFPDRGGETQYF
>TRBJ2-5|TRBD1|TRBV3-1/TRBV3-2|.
TGTGCCAGCAGCCCAAACAGGGGGCCCGGGGAGACCCAGTACTTC
CASSPNRGPGETQYF
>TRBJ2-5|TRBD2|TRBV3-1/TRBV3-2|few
TGTGCCAGCAGCCAAGTGCCTAGCGGGGAAGAGGCCCAGTACTTC
CASSQVPSGEEAQYF
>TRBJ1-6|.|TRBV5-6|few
TGTGCCAGCAGCGGGGGGGGCCCCGGCGGAAATTCACCCCTCCACTTT
CASSGGGPGGNSPLHF
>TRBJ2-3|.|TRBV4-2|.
TGTGCCAGCAGCTCTATTTTGGGGTCAAGCGGGACAGATACGCAGTATTTT
CASSSILGSSGTDTQYF
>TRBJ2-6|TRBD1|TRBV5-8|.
TGTGCCAGCAGCCGTACAGGGGAAGGGGCCAACGTCCTGACTTTC
CASSRTGEGANVLTF
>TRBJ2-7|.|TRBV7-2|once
TGTGCCAGCAGCTTAGCGGGGGGGCTCGGCGAGCAGTACTTC
CASSLAGGLGEQYF
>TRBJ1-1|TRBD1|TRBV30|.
TGTGCCTGGAGTGAGGGGACAGCGCGACGAGGGGACACTGAAGCTTTCTTT
CAWSEGTARRGDTEAFF
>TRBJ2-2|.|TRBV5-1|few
TGCGCCAGCAGCTCCCGGTCTCAGCGGGCCACCGGGGAGCTGTTTTTT
CASSSRSQRATGELFF